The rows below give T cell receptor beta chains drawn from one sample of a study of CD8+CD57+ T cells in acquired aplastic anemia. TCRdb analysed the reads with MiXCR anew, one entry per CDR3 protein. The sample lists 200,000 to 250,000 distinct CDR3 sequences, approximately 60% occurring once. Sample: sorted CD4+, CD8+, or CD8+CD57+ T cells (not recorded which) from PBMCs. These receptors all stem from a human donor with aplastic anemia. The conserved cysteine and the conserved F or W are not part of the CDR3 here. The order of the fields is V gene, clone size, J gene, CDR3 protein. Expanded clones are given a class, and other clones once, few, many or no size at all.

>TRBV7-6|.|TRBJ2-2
ASSPGQGADTGELF
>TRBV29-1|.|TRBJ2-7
SLVFYEQY
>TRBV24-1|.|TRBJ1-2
ATSPSWGTGGYT
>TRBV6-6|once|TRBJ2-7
ASSYVGLAGYEQY
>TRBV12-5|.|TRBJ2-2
ASSPPGRTGELF
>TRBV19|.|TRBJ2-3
ASSIGRTGRTDTQY
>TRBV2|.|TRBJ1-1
ASMQRNTGVNTEAF
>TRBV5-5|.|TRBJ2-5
ASSLLDRVGFLGYTFGSGTQY
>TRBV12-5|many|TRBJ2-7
ASGLGSYEQY
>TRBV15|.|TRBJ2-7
ATSRVLDAEQY
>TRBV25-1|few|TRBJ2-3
ASSGDLGTDTQY
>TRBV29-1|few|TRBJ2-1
SVDAPNEQF
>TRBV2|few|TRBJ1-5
ASKEGWSNQPQH
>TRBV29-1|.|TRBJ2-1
SVEAEGNEQF
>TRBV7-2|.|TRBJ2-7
ASSLTGDYEQY
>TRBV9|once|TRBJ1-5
ASSVAGQGNQPQH
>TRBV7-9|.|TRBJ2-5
ASGRRRGYQETQY
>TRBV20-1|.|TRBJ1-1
SARGLTNTEAF
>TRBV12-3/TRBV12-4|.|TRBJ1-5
ASSLTGTGIQPQH